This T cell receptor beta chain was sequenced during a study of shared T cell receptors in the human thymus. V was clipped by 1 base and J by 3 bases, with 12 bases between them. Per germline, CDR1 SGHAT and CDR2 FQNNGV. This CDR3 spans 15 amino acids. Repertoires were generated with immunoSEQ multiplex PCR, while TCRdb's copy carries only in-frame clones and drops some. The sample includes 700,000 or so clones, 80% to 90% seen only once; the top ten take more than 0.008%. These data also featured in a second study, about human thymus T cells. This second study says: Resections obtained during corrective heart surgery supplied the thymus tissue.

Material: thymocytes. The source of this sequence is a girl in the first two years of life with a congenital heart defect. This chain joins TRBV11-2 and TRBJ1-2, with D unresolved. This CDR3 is CASSLGGAGDYGYTF. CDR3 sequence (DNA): TGTGCCAGCAGCTTAGGAGGCGCCGGGGACTATGGCTACACCTTC.